The sequence of this TCR beta chain was determined in a study of blood T cell repertoires in COVID-19. CDR1 is SNHLY, CDR2 FYNNEI, per germline. The CDR3 totals 15 residues. The ends were cut back, 3 bases at V and 8 bases at J, with 16 bases in the middle. This clone was seen a single time. TCRdb's copy holds only in-frame clones and misses some; the assay was immunoSEQ multiplex PCR. The table includes approximately 500,000 clones, roughly nine tenths detected once. Specimen: peripheral blood. The receptor comes from a woman aged 50 to 60 with COVID-19, enrolled during active disease. The chain is built from TRBV2 and TRBJ1-4; D might be TRBD1 (5 bases). CDR3 sequence: CASSELGGRGEKLFF. CDR3 sequence (DNA): TGTGCCAGCAGTGAGCTTGGGGGGAGAGGAGAAAAACTGTTTTTT.